This TCR beta chain originates from a study of CD8 T cells in ankylosing spondylitis. From germline, CDR1 is MNHNS and CDR2 SASEGT. Trimming removed 8 bases at V and 2 bases at J, with 9 bases between. This CDR3 has 13 residues. Study-wide findings and caveats: Within ankylosing spondylitis blood, a TCR beta motif made up of under 10 highly homologous variants appeared to be characteristic.

This clonotype was counted between two and nine times. Its specificity is not known. TCRdb independently ran MiXCR on the 5' RACE reads; one entry per CDR3 protein. The sample includes a few hundred thousand distinct CDR3 sequences, about 16% seen only once; the top ten take about 42%. Specimen: blood, either unsorted or a sorted T cell fraction (not recorded which). V gene TRBV6-1 combines with J gene TRBJ2-2; D is possibly TRBD2 (7 bases). The receptor comes from a male donor with ankylosing spondylitis. The CDR3 nucleotides are TGTGCCAGCGGGGGGGCTAACACCGGGGAGCTGTTTTTT. Protein: CASGGANTGELFF.